Listed below are T cell receptor beta chains from one sample, sequenced in a study of shared clonotypes between healthy human individuals. Assay: immunoSEQ multiplex PCR; the TCRdb copy retains only in-frame clones and omits some. The table has about 680,000 clones, approximately 74% seen once. Sequences were obtained from memory CD4+ T cells sorted from blood. These receptors originate from a woman aged 25 to 39 in good health. Both conserved end residues are part of each CDR3. Fields, in order: V gene, J gene, clone size, D gene, CDR3 protein, CDR3 DNA. A D gene is named only where the DNA matches it firmly. Size is stated for part of the rows, as once, few or many counts, or as a class when the clone is expanded.

TRBV5-1	TRBJ2-1	-	-	CASSFDRGSYNEQFF	TGCGCCAGCAGCTTTGATAGAGGGTCCTACAATGAGCAGTTCTTC
TRBV7-9	TRBJ2-2	-	-	CASSDPNQRSGELFF	TGTGCCAGCAGCGACCCCAATCAAAGGTCCGGGGAGCTGTTTTTT
TRBV5-1	TRBJ2-3	-	TRBD2	CASSFPGRAADTQYF	TGCGCCAGCAGCTTCCCCGGGAGGGCAGCGGATACGCAGTATTTT
TRBV2	TRBJ1-1	-	-	CASRWGSTEAFF	TGTGCCAGCCGTTGGGGTAGCACTGAAGCTTTCTTT
TRBV27	TRBJ1-4	-	-	CASSLQRGEKLFF	TGTGCCAGCAGTTTACAGCGGGGTGAAAAACTGTTTTTT
TRBV27	TRBJ1-5	-	TRBD1	CASTSGQGNQPQHF	TGTGCCAGCACCTCGGGACAGGGAAATCAGCCCCAGCATTTT
TRBV10-2	TRBJ1-1	-	-	CASERTRNTEAFF	TGCGCCAGCGAAAGGACGCGGAACACTGAAGCTTTCTTT
TRBV5-1	TRBJ1-1	many	TRBD1	CASSRGGSPTMNTEAFF	TGCGCCAGCAGCCGAGGGGGCTCTCCGACTATGAACACTGAAGCTTTCTTT
TRBV29-1	TRBJ2-5	-	TRBD2	CSVLREFRETQYF	TGCAGCGTTTTGCGGGAGTTCCGAGAGACCCAGTACTTC
TRBV10-1	TRBJ2-1	few	TRBD2	CASSVVSGSSYNEQFF	TGCGCCAGCAGTGTGGTTAGCGGGAGCTCCTACAATGAGCAGTTCTTC
TRBV28	TRBJ1-6	-	TRBD1	CASRPRTGYNSPLHF	TGTGCCAGCAGGCCAAGGACAGGGTATAATTCACCCCTCCACTTT
TRBV5-1	TRBJ2-5	-	TRBD2	CASSLGVAGGEETQYF	TGCGCCAGCAGCTTGGGCGTAGCGGGAGGAGAAGAGACCCAGTACTTC
TRBV19	TRBJ1-5	-	-	CAQLGRDSNQPQHF	TGTGCCCAACTTGGTCGGGACAGCAATCAGCCCCAGCATTTT
TRBV7-2	TRBJ2-7	-	TRBD2	CASSFSLAGGLYEQYF	TGTGCCAGCAGCTTCAGTCTAGCGGGAGGGCTATATGAGCAGTACTTC
TRBV7-8	TRBJ1-1	once	-	CASSFRPSADTEAFF	TGTGCCAGCAGCTTCCGTCCATCGGCGGACACTGAAGCTTTCTTT
TRBV18	TRBJ2-7	-	-	CASSPPLREGSYEQYF	TGTGCCAGCTCACCACCGTTGCGGGAAGGCAGCTACGAGCAGTACTTC
TRBV6-1	TRBJ2-7	-	-	CASSEYFGDLTYEQYF	TGTGCCAGCAGTGAATACTTCGGGGACCTTACCTACGAGCAGTACTTC
TRBV18	TRBJ1-1	few	-	CASSPDLLSSGREAFF	TGTGCCAGCTCACCCGACCTATTATCTTCGGGACGAGAAGCTTTCTTT
TRBV27	TRBJ2-7	-	-	CASSSGGTGDYEQYF	TGTGCCAGCAGTTCGGGAGGGACAGGAGACTACGAGCAGTACTTC
TRBV19	TRBJ1-3	once	-	CASSPRQRYVSGNTIYF	TGTGCCAGTAGTCCTCGACAGAGATACGTCTCTGGAAACACCATATATTTT
TRBV28	TRBJ1-4	-	-	CASSPYNEKLFF	TGTGCCAGCAGTCCTTATAATGAAAAACTGTTTTTT
TRBV28	TRBJ2-1	-	-	CASRGWTGRAYNEQFF	TGTGCCAGCAGGGGGTGGACAGGGAGGGCTTACAATGAGCAGTTCTTC
TRBV7-6	TRBJ1-4	-	TRBD1	CASSLAGDRSNEKLFF	TGTGCCAGCAGCTTAGCGGGGGACAGGTCTAATGAAAAACTGTTTTTT
TRBV28	TRBJ2-3	-	-	CASSLTLATTDTQYF	TGTGCCAGCAGTTTAACCCTAGCTACCACAGATACGCAGTATTTT
TRBV28	TRBJ1-3	-	TRBD1	CASRRQGNSGNTIYF	TGTGCCAGCAGACGACAGGGGAACTCTGGAAACACCATATATTTT
TRBV7-2	TRBJ2-7	-	TRBD2	CASSETSGRAGEQYF	TGTGCCAGCAGCGAAACTAGCGGGAGGGCCGGCGAGCAGTACTTC
TRBV5-1	TRBJ2-5	-	TRBD1	CASSLGQGAAETQYF	TGCGCCAGCAGCTTGGGTCAGGGGGCGGCGGAGACCCAGTACTTC
TRBV5-1	TRBJ2-3	-	-	CASSLAGGRTQYF	TGCGCCAGCAGCTTGGCGGGCGGACGTACGCAGTATTTT